The text below deals with one T cell receptor beta chain. Its specificity is not known. V was clipped by 2 bases and J by 4 bases; unmatched bases: 2. CDR1 and CDR2 from the germline V gene are SEHNR and FQNEAQ (reference sequence). The CDR3 covers 15 residues. The PCR ran on 60 Vbeta and 13 Jbeta primers. Method: immunoSEQ multiplex PCR; TCRdb's copy keeps in-frame clones and lacks some. The sample lists 110,000 or so clones, approximately 76% seen once, with about 15% in the top ten. This sample was taken from a study of cytomegalovirus exposure and HLA in healthy donors. Study findings and constraints: A later analysis linked 15,000 to 20,000 TCR beta sequences to HLA alleles at 0.05 false discovery rate.

V and J are TRBV7-9 and TRBJ2-7; 13 bases are shared with TRBD2. The sample taken for sequencing was PBMCs. The TCR was taken from a man aged 50-59 years in good health and CMV-seropositive. CDR3 region: CASSLTSGRGYEQYF. CDR3 DNA sequence: TGTGCCAGCAGCTTAACTAGCGGGAGGGGGTACGAGCAGTACTTC.